This TCR beta chain emerged from a study of regulatory T cells in long-lasting Graves disease. HTBI primers from iRepertoire and Arm-PCR of CDR3 regions yielded the TCR beta libraries. One entry per CDR3 protein, called by TCRdb with MiXCR from the multiplex PCR reads. The sample gives fewer than 650,000 distinct CDR3 sequences, around 15% of which show up once; roughly 18% is in the top ten. The sample's time point: newly diagnosed GD, antithyroid drugs for less than 3 months. PBMCs were the source of the RNA used for TCR sequencing. The CDR3 sequence is 15 residues long. Germline CDR1 is WSHSY and CDR2 is SAAADI. V shed 5 bases and J shed 6 bases, with 14 bases lying between them. A further study also used this sample, focusing on T cells in Graves' hyperthyroidism and ophthalmopathy.

The sample was peripheral blood mononuclear cells (PBMCs), taken at new diagnosis, from a patient treated with antithyroid drugs. This clonotype was obtained from a woman in her twenties or thirties with Graves disease. The V call is TRBV10-2, the J call TRBJ1-6; D uncertain. CDR3 bases: TGCGCCAGCAGTTACGCTAACGTGGGTAATTCACCCCTCCACTTT. The encoded protein is CASSYANVGNSPLHF.